Below, 26 T cell receptor beta chains from the same sample are listed, as sequenced in a study of blood T cell repertoires in COVID-19. The table came from immunoSEQ multiplex PCR; TCRdb's copy has only in-frame clones and leaves some out. The table includes over 100,000 clones, around 90% detected once. Material for sequencing was peripheral blood. The receptors come from a human donor in a cohort sampled during active COVID-19.

This chain uses TRBV28 with TRBJ2-1; 7 bases match TRBD1. Losses at the gene ends were 3 bases for V and 9 bases for J; bases not matched to a gene: 8. The CDR3 runs 14 residues. Per germline, CDR1 MDHEN and CDR2 SYDVKM. The CDR3 spells CASSFPLTGSEQFF. The CDR3, as DNA: TGTGCCAGCAGTTTCCCCTTGACAGGGTCTGAGCAGTTCTTC.

The chain has TRBV5-6 and TRBJ1-3; D unresolved. The CDR3 runs to 14 residues. V lost 2 bases and J 9 bases, leaving 15 bases between the germline ends. CDR1 is SGHDT and CDR2 is YYEEEE in the germline V gene. CDR3 DNA: TGTGCCAGCAGCTTAAGCTTTTTTCCGAGCACCATATATTTT. Its protein is CASSLSFFPSTIYF. The full variable domain, its missing parts supplied by reference TRBV5-6 and TRBJ1-3, is DAGVTQSPTHLIKTRGQQVTLRCSPKSGHDTVSWYQQALGQGPQFIFQYYEEEERQRGNFPDRFSGHQFPNYSSELNVNALLLGDSALYLCASSLSFFPSTIYFGEGSWLTVV.

This chain joins TRBV19 and TRBJ1-5; 7 bases line up with TRBD1. With V trimmed by 4 bases and J by 5 bases, 11 bases remained unmatched. This CDR3 is built from 16 residues. Germline-derived CDR1 and CDR2 are LNHDA and SQIVND (reference sequence). The CDR3 DNA reads TGTGCCAGTAGTACCCGATATCAGGGGGAGGATCAGCCCCAGCATTTT. The encoded protein is CASSTRYQGEDQPQHF.

This chain connects TRBV6-1 to TRBJ2-7; 10 positions agree with TRBD1. The CDR3 consists of 15 residues. With 2 bases clipped from V and 2 bases from J, the junction kept 3 bases outside the gene matches. In germline, CDR1 is MNHNS, CDR2 SASEGT. The CDR3 coding sequence is TGTGCCAGCAGTGAACCGGGACAGGGGACCTACGAGCAGTACTTC. It is translated as CASSEPGQGTYEQYF.

As for this clone: The junction and the germline gene differ at one end; a read error may be behind it. The CDR3 coding sequence is TGTGCCAGCAGCATAGCGGGAGGACCCTACGAGCAGTACTTC. Translated, it gives CASSIAGGPYEQYF. V usage is TRBV7-2 and J usage is TRBJ2-7; 10 bases map to TRBD2. CDR3 size: 14 residues. Germline CDR1 SGHTA, CDR2 FQGNSA.

The V gene is TRBV6-6, the J gene TRBJ2-5; D might be TRBD2 (6 bases). V was pared by 7 bases and J by 4 bases, with 19 bases between. The CDR3 runs to 15 residues. Germline V gives CDR1 MNHNY, CDR2 SVGAGI (reference sequence). DNA of the CDR3: TGTGCCAGCAAACGACCAGGCCGGGGGTCAGAGACCCAGTACTTC. Its translation: CASKRPGRGSETQYF.

The CDR3 loop is CASSWASRETQYF. The CDR3 DNA is TGTGCCAGTAGTTGGGCGAGTAGGGAGACCCAGTACTTC. V usage is TRBV19 and J usage is TRBJ2-5; D gene uncertain. V was cut by 5 bases and J by 5 bases, with 12 bases left in between. The germline V gene has CDR1 LNHDA and CDR2 SQIVND (reference sequence). The CDR3 is 13 residues long.

V is TRBV6-5 and J is TRBJ2-7; TRBD2 is a possible D gene (6 bases). Germline V gene data show CDR1 as MNHEY and CDR2 as SVGAGI. Trimming shortened V by 2 bases and J by 7 bases, and 12 bases separated the two germline ends. The CDR3 sequence is 13 residues long. The CDR3 is CASSYKAGGEQYF. CDR3 in DNA: TGTGCCAGCAGTTACAAGGCCGGAGGGGAGCAGTACTTC.

The genes are TRBV5-5 and TRBJ1-1; 7 bases agree with TRBD1. The CDR3 totals 14 residues. Germline V gene data show CDR1 as SGHKS and CDR2 as YYEKEE (reference sequence). V shed 4 bases, J shed 2 bases, and the junction held 5 bases outside the gene matches. The chain's CDR3 is CASSIGQVNTEAFF. The DNA of the CDR3 is TGTGCCAGCAGCATAGGACAGGTTAACACTGAAGCTTTCTTT.

The chain joins TRBV2 to TRBJ2-5; 8 bases align to TRBD1. With V trimmed by 4 bases and J by 7 bases, 2 bases remained unmatched. The CDR3 has 12 residues. From germline, CDR1 is SNHLY and CDR2 FYNNEI. CDR3: CASSGTGWTQYF. CDR3 nucleotide sequence: TGTGCCAGCAGTGGGACAGGGTGGACCCAGTACTTC.

Here the CDR3 reads CASSFAVLRETQYF. The CDR3 nucleotides read TGTGCCAGCAGTTTTGCTGTGTTGCGTGAGACCCAGTACTTC. The chain couples TRBV5-6 to TRBJ2-5; D is ambiguous. CDR3 length: 14 residues. Trimming took 5 bases from V and 5 from J, leaving 16 bases between them. Germline V lookup: CDR1 SGHDT, CDR2 YYEEEE.

This chain joins TRBV5-1 and TRBJ2-2, with 8 bases matching TRBD1. The length of the CDR3 is 14 residues. Germline V gene data show CDR1 as SGHRS and CDR2 as YFSETQ. V gave up 0 bases and J gave up 5 bases; unmatched junction bases: 0. DNA for the CDR3: TGCGCCAGCAGCTTGGGACAGGGGACCGGGGAGCTGTTTTTT. This codes for CASSLGQGTGELFF.

The chain uses TRBV28 and TRBJ2-1; tentative D call: TRBD1 (6 bases). The germline V gene has CDR1 MDHEN and CDR2 SYDVKM. Trimming took off 6 bases at V and 4 bases at J, with 16 bases between the two ends. The CDR3 is 15 residues long. DNA for the CDR3: TGTGCCAGCAGCCCCGGGACAATGGATTACAATGAGCAGTTCTTC. This encodes CASSPGTMDYNEQFF.

This clone was counted once. The V call is TRBV3-1 (or the pseudogene TRBV3-2), the J call TRBJ2-7, with 9 bases that match TRBD2. The CDR3 length is 17 residues. CDR1 is LGHDT and CDR2 is YNNKEL in the germline V gene (reference sequence). The junction had 12 bases not matched to a gene; V was cut back by 6 bases and J by 0 bases. CDR3 in amino acids: CASSPGALAGRSYEQYF. The CDR3 region has the DNA TGTGCCAGCAGTCCCGGGGCACTAGCGGGCCGCTCCTACGAGCAGTACTTC.

This clone occurred once. V and J are TRBV3-1 (or the pseudogene TRBV3-2) and TRBJ2-5; TRBD2 is a possible D gene (5 bases). The CDR3 consists of 13 residues. Per the germline V gene, CDR1 is LGHDT and CDR2 is YNNKEL (reference sequence). The ends were cut back, 1 base at V and 8 bases at J, with 11 bases in the middle. CDR3 sequence reads: CASSQGRLTTQYF. CDR3 DNA sequence: TGTGCCAGCAGCCAAGGGAGGCTGACTACCCAGTACTTC.

The genes are TRBV19 and TRBJ2-1; weak D call: TRBD2 (6 bases). Germline-derived CDR1 and CDR2 are LNHDA and SQIVND (reference sequence). This CDR3 spans 16 amino acids. V was clipped by 4 bases and J by 0 bases, with 13 bases between them. The CDR3 nucleotides are TGTGCCAGTAGTACGACGGGACTCCCCTCCTACAATGAGCAGTTCTTC. Translation gives CASSTTGLPSYNEQFF. The whole variable domain, filled in from reference TRBV19 and TRBJ2-1, reads DGGITQSPKYLFRKEGQNVTLSCEQNLNHDAMYWYRQDPGQGLRLIYYSQIVNDFQKGDIAEGYSVSREKKESFPLTVTSAQKNPTAFYLCASSTTGLPSYNEQFFGPGTRLTVL.

This clone has only one observation. The gene calls are TRBV5-4 and TRBJ2-2; D is unclear. Germline lookup yields CDR1 SGHNT and CDR2 YYREEE (reference sequence). The V end was cut by 0 bases, the J end by 3 bases, with 12 bases between. The CDR3 is made up of 16 amino acids. The CDR3 spells CASSLVVAPYTGELFF. The CDR3 DNA follows: TGTGCCAGCAGCTTGGTCGTAGCCCCTTACACCGGGGAGCTGTTTTTT.

This chain uses TRBV6-2 or TRBV6-3 with TRBJ1-5; D remains unclear. V lost 2 bases to trimming and J lost 4 bases, with 12 bases between them. This CDR3 region has 15 residues. Germline loops: CDR1 MNHEY, CDR2 SVGEGT. The chain's CDR3 is CASSYRGRSNQPQHF. In nucleotides, the CDR3 is TGTGCCAGCAGTTACCGAGGGCGGTCGAATCAGCCCCAGCATTTT.

This clone came up once. The CDR3 loop is CASSLQGARETQYF. The DNA for the CDR3 is TGTGCCAGCAGCTTGCAGGGGGCCCGGGAGACCCAGTACTTC. J is TRBJ2-5 and V is TRBV5-4, with TRBD1 matching over 8 bases. CDR1 is SGHNT and CDR2 is YYREEE in the germline V gene (reference sequence). The ends lost 1 base at V and 5 bases at J; junction bases unmatched: 4. This CDR3 is built from 14 residues.

The chain recombines TRBV19 with TRBJ2-3; a possible D gene is TRBD2 (6 bases). This CDR3 comprises 16 residues. Trimming cost V 10 bases and J 2 bases, with 22 bases left between them. CDR1 and CDR2 from the germline V gene are LNHDA and SQIVND (reference sequence). The CDR3 DNA follows: TGTGCCACCCAAAATTTACGGGCGGGGCCCACAGATACGCAGTATTTT. Protein: CATQNLRAGPTDTQYF.

The chain carries TRBV29-1 and TRBJ2-7; 8 positions agree with TRBD2. Looked up from germline, CDR1 is SQVTM and CDR2 is ANQGSEA. Germline trimming cut 2 bases from V and 5 bases from J; bases unmatched to any gene: 2. The CDR3 runs 12 residues. The CDR3, as DNA: TGCAGCGTTGAAAGGGGACTAGACGAGCAGTACTTC. It is translated as CSVERGLDEQYF.

This clone was picked up one time. This sequence joins TRBV4-2 and TRBJ1-2; 8 bases are a match to TRBD1. The CDR3 sequence is 14 residues long. Trimming took 4 bases from V and 9 from J; bases not matched to a gene: 10. Per germline, CDR1 LGHNA and CDR2 YNFKEQ. The CDR3: CASSPRTGTISYTF. CDR3 in DNA: TGTGCCAGCAGCCCCCGGACAGGGACAATCAGCTACACCTTC.

This sequence joins TRBV6-5 and TRBJ2-7; D possibly corresponds to TRBD1 (6 bases). The CDR3 extends over 15 amino acids. CDR1 is MNHEY and CDR2 is SVGAGI in the germline V gene. V was clipped by 0 bases and J by 0 bases, with 9 bases between them. CDR3 region: CASSYSSGASYEQYF. CDR3 sequence (DNA): TGTGCCAGCAGTTACTCTTCAGGGGCCTCCTACGAGCAGTACTTC.

The chain links TRBV3-1 (or the pseudogene TRBV3-2) to TRBJ1-5; 7 nucleotides align to TRBD1. After removal of 1 base from V and 13 bases from J, the junction contained 16 bases not matched to a gene. Germline CDR1 LGHDT, CDR2 YNNKEL (reference sequence). The CDR3 loop spans 16 amino acids. The CDR3, as DNA: TGTGCCAGCAGCCAAGGAACACAGGGGAGGCTCCATCATCAGCATTTT. Protein: CASSQGTQGRLHHQHF.

This chain uses TRBV20-1 with TRBJ2-4; D not certain. CDR1 is DFQATT, CDR2 SNEGSKA, per germline (reference sequence). The CDR3 has 11 residues. Trimming took 3 bases from V and 7 from J, leaving 7 bases between them. The DNA for the CDR3 is TGCAGTGCTAGGTTAATTAACATTCAGTACTTC. This translates into CSARLINIQYF.

This chain joins TRBV11-2 and TRBJ2-1; 11 bases fit TRBD2. The CDR3 is 15 residues long. With V trimmed by 5 bases and J by 5 bases, 5 bases remained unmatched. Germline V gene lookup returns CDR1 SGHAT and CDR2 FQNNGV. The CDR3 nucleotides read TGTGCCAGCAGCCCTAGCGGGGGGCTGAACAATGAGCAGTTCTTC. Protein product: CASSPSGGLNNEQFF.